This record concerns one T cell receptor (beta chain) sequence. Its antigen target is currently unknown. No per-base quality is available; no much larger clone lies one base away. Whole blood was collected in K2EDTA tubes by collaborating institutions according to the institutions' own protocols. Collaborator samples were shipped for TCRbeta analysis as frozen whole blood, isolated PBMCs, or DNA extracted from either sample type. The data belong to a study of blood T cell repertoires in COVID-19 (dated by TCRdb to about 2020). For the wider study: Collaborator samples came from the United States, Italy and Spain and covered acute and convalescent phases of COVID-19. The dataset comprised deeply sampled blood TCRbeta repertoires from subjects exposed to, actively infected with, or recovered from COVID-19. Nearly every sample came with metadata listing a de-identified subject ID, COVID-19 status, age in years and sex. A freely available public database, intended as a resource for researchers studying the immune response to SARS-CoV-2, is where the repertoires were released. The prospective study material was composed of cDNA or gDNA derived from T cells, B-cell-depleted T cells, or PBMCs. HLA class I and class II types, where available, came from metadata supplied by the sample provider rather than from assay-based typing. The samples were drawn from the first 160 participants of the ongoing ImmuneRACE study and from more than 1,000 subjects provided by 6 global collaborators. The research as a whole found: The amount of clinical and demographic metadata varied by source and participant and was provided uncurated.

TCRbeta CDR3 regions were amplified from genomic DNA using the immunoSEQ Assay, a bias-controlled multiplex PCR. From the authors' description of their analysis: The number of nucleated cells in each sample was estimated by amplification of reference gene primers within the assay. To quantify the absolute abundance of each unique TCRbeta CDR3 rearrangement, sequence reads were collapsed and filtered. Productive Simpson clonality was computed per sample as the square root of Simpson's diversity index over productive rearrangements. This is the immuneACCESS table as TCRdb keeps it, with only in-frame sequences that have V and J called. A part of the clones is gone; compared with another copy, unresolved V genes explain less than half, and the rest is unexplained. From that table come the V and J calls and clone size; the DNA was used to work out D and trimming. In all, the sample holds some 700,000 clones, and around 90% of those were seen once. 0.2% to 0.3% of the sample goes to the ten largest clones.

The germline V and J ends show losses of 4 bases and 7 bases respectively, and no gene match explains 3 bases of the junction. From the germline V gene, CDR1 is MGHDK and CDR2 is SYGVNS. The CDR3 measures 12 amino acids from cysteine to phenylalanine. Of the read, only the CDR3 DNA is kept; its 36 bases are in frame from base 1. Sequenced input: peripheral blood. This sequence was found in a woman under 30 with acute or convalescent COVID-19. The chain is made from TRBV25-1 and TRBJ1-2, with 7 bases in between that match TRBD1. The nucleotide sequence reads TGTGCCAGCAGTGTCCAGGGGGGTGGCTACACCTTC. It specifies CASSVQGGGYTF.